These 18 T cell receptor beta chains share one sample of origin, sequenced in a study of cytomegalovirus exposure and HLA in healthy donors. Primers: 60 Vbeta forward and 13 Jbeta reverse. TCRdb keeps only in-frame clones here, not all; method: immunoSEQ multiplex PCR. Of roughly 140,000 clones in the sample, about 64% were seen once. The sequencing input was PBMCs. These receptors were collected from a woman aged 55-70 years in good health and CMV-seropositive.

In its sample, this clone was seen once. The genes are TRBV10-1 and TRBJ2-7, with D hard to call. Germline assignment: CDR1 WNHNN and CDR2 SYGVQD (reference sequence). The CDR3 contains 10 residues. Trimming pared 7 bases from V and 3 bases from J, leaving 4 bases between. The CDR3: CASTNYEQYF. Written as DNA, the CDR3 is TGCGCCAGCACCAACTACGAGCAGTACTTC.

This clone has only a few counts. The V call is TRBV7-2, the J call TRBJ1-1; no clear D gene. Looked up from germline, CDR1 is SGHTA and CDR2 is FQGNSA. V lost 3 bases and J 5 bases, leaving 7 bases between the germline ends. This CDR3 spans 12 amino acids. CDR3 in DNA: TGTGCCAGCAGCTTGCGGCAGACTGAAGCTTTCTTT. It encodes CASSLRQTEAFF. Drawing the rest from reference TRBV7-2 and TRBJ1-1, the complete variable domain is GAGVSQSPSNKVTEKGKDVELRCDPISGHTALYWYRQSLGQGLEFLIYFQGNSAPDKSGLPSDRFSAERTGGSVSTLTIQRTQQEDSAVYLCASSLRQTEAFFGQGTRLTVV.

The chain joins TRBV2 to TRBJ1-1; 7 bases are shared with TRBD1. V trimming: 4 bases; J trimming: 0 bases; junction bases outside the gene matches: 2. CDR3 size: 14 residues. Germline lookup yields CDR1 SNHLY and CDR2 FYNNEI. The CDR3 reads CASSGQGMNTEAFF. CDR3 DNA: TGTGCCAGCAGTGGACAGGGAATGAACACTGAAGCTTTCTTT.

The chain uses TRBV5-1 and TRBJ1-2; TRBD1 matches at 7 bases. The trim removed 1 base at V and 4 bases at J, leaving 1 base unmatched. The CDR3 length is 13 residues. The germline CDR1 and CDR2 sequences are SGHRS and YFSETQ. CDR3 coding DNA: TGCGCCAGCAGCTTGCGGGACAGCTATGGCTACACCTTC. This encodes CASSLRDSYGYTF.

The chain couples TRBV10-1 to TRBJ2-7, with TRBD1 matching over 10 bases. Losses at the gene ends were 0 bases for V and 3 bases for J; bases not matched to a gene: 2. The CDR3 has 15 residues. The germline V gene has CDR1 WNHNN and CDR2 SYGVQD (reference sequence). The CDR3 bases are TGCGCCAGCAGTGAGTCCGGGACAGGGGACTACGAGCAGTACTTC. As protein: CASSESGTGDYEQYF.

This rearrangement joins TRBV19 to TRBJ2-1, with a weak D call TRBD1 (5 bases). Trimming removed 4 bases at V and 5 bases at J, with 9 bases between. The CDR3 sequence is 13 residues long. CDR1 is LNHDA and CDR2 is SQIVND in the germline V gene (reference sequence). The CDR3 DNA sequence: TGTGCCAGTAGTAGTACAGGAAACAATGAGCAGTTCTTC. Translation gives CASSSTGNNEQFF.

The rearrangement links TRBV19 to TRBJ2-3; 8 bases line up with TRBD2. The CDR3 is 17 residues long. The ends lost 2 bases at V and 11 bases at J; junction bases unmatched: 18. Germline loops: CDR1 LNHDA, CDR2 SQIVND (reference sequence). Here the CDR3 DNA reads TGTGCCAGTAGTATAAACGACGGGAGGGCTCCTATCATTGTGCAGTATTTT. It is translated as CASSINDGRAPIIVQYF.

This clone came up a few times. Other DNA variants within this sample encode the same CDR3. The CDR3 here is CSARANTEAFF. In DNA, the CDR3 is TGCAGTGCTAGGGCGAACACTGAAGCTTTCTTT. This chain links TRBV20-1 with TRBJ1-1; D is undetermined. CDR1 is DFQATT, CDR2 SNEGSKA, per germline (reference sequence). This CDR3 spans 11 amino acids. Trimming removed 3 bases at V and 1 base at J, with 3 bases between.

V is TRBV5-4 and J is TRBJ2-5; weak D call: TRBD1 (5 bases). V was cut by 3 bases and J by 2 bases, with 20 bases left in between. The germline CDR1 and CDR2 sequences are SGHNT and YYREEE (reference sequence). CDR3 length: 17 amino acids. For the CDR3, the DNA is TGTGCCAGCAGCTCGCTCCTCGACAGCCAAGCACAAGAGACCCAGTACTTC. Translation gives CASSSLLDSQAQETQYF.

In this sample, this clone turned up a few times. This chain connects TRBV9 to TRBJ2-5; 7 bases align to TRBD1. Germline lookup yields CDR1 SGDLS and CDR2 YYNGEE. Trimming cost V 4 bases and J 2 bases; bases outside gene matches: 2. The CDR3 contains 13 residues. CDR3 residues: CASSRDRQETQYF. CDR3 in DNA: TGTGCCAGCAGCCGGGACAGACAAGAGACCCAGTACTTC.

J is TRBJ2-5 and V is TRBV5-4; D is undetermined. Matching the DNA end better, TRBJ2-7 makes the J call doubtful. The CDR3 covers 14 residues. Germline V gene data show CDR1 as SGHNT and CDR2 as YYREEE (reference sequence). The CDR3 DNA reads as TGTGCCAGCAGCTTCGAAGTAGGAGACTACGAGCAGTACTTC. It yields the protein CASSFEVGDYEQYF.

This chain uses TRBV5-6 with TRBJ1-3; TRBD1 aligns across 9 bases. This CDR3 is built from 14 residues. Germline values: CDR1 SGHDT, CDR2 YYEEEE. With 4 bases clipped from V and 2 bases from J, the junction kept 1 base outside the gene matches. The CDR3 DNA follows: TGTGCCAGCAGCAGGACAGGGGCTGGAAACACCATATATTTT. It yields the protein CASSRTGAGNTIYF.

The chain has TRBV25-1 and TRBJ2-7; weak D call: TRBD1 (5 bases). The CDR3 runs to 13 residues. Germline V gene data show CDR1 as MGHDK and CDR2 as SYGVNS. Trimming pared 2 bases from V and 3 bases from J, leaving 8 bases between. The CDR3 nucleotides read TGTGCCAGCAGTGAACCAGGGATCTACGAGCAGTACTTC. Translation: CASSEPGIYEQYF.

The chain uses TRBV7-9 and TRBJ1-4; 9 bases agree with TRBD1. This CDR3 spans 16 amino acids. Germline V gene sequence: CDR1 SEHNR, CDR2 FQNEAQ (reference sequence). V shed 5 bases and J 4 bases; nucleotides not matched to a gene: 8. The CDR3 nucleotides are TGTGCCAGCAGCACCGGGACAGGGCAGCGTAATGAAAAACTGTTTTTT. Translation gives CASSTGTGQRNEKLFF.

The genes are TRBV5-1 and TRBJ2-1, with a possible D match to TRBD1 (5 bases). V was cut by 4 bases and J by 4 bases, with 9 bases left in between. The CDR3 loop spans 13 amino acids. Per germline, CDR1 SGHRS and CDR2 YFSETQ. Written as DNA, the CDR3 is TGCGCCAGCAGCGGGGCAGTTTACAATGAGCAGTTCTTC. Translation gives CASSGAVYNEQFF.

The genes are TRBV6-1 and TRBJ1-5; tentatively, D is TRBD1 (6 bases). Trimming left V 9 bases short and J 0 bases short, with 12 bases between. Germline CDR1 reads MNHNS; CDR2 reads SASEGT. The CDR3 runs 14 residues. This CDR3 is CARGKGVSNQPQHF. Here the CDR3 DNA reads TGTGCCAGGGGTAAGGGGGTTAGCAATCAGCCCCAGCATTTT.

This chain uses TRBV6-1 with TRBJ1-1, with 7 bases fitting TRBD1. This CDR3 is built from 13 residues. After removal of 6 bases from V and 6 bases from J, the junction contained 7 bases not matched to a gene. Germline CDR1 is MNHNS and CDR2 is SASEGT. The CDR3 nucleotides read TGTGCCAGCAGACTAGGGGGCGCGGCTGAAGCTTTCTTT. It specifies CASRLGGAAEAFF.

The chain links TRBV7-2 to TRBJ1-1, with 8 positions matching TRBD1. The CDR3 has 13 residues. After removal of 5 bases from V and 6 bases from J, the junction contained 5 bases not matched to a gene. Germline CDR1 is SGHTA and CDR2 is FQGNSA. CDR3 sequence: CASSDRGRAEAFF. The DNA for the CDR3 is TGTGCCAGCAGCGACAGGGGAAGGGCTGAAGCTTTCTTT.